This T cell receptor (beta chain) originates from a study of shared clonotypes between healthy human individuals. There are 17 residues in the CDR3. Germline values: CDR1 SEHNR, CDR2 FQNEAQ (reference sequence). Naive CD8 cells lacked CD45RO, underwent positive selection for CCR7 and left out terminally differentiated effector memory CD45RA+ cells. Study-wide points: Rarefaction showed sorted-subset sequencing was incomplete despite large depth. Investigators expected sequencing depth to affect clonotype sharing among donors. When compared with the clonotypes that were shared by all four sorted-subset donors, the non-shared clonotypes turned out to have lower generation probabilities.

The assay ran at deep level. Assay used: immunoSEQ multiplex PCR; TCRdb lists only in-frame clones, some missing. The table has about 2.2 million clones, just over 90% seen once; the top ten hold around 1.7%. Remarks on this clone: Its antigen is still unknown.

This rearrangement joins TRBV7-9 to TRBJ2-5; 14 bases align to TRBD2. The J call may be wrong; the DNA end is better matched by TRBJ2-7. Sequencing was performed on naive CD8+ T cells from PBMCs. The sequence was obtained from a man younger than 35 in good health. Some clones in this sample may be carry-over from other donors' samples. As DNA, the CDR3 is TGTGCCAGCAGCCCTCGACTAGCGGGAGGGCCTTTCTACGAGCAGTACTTC. Amino acids: CASSPRLAGGPFYEQYF.